The T cell receptor (beta chain) described here comes from a study of blood T cell repertoires in COVID-19 (dated by TCRdb to the early 2020s). Concerning the study at large: Collaborator samples came from the United States, Italy and Spain and covered acute and convalescent phases of COVID-19. The prospective study material was composed of cDNA or gDNA derived from T cells, B-cell-depleted T cells, or PBMCs. Deeply sampled blood TCRbeta repertoires from subjects exposed to, actively infected with, or recovered from COVID-19 were included in the dataset. The repertoires were made available in a free public database intended to serve as a resource for research on the immune response to SARS-CoV-2. Samples were obtained from the ongoing ImmuneRACE study (first 160 participants) and from about 1,300 subjects provided by 6 global collaborators. The sample metadata nearly always contained a de-identified subject ID, COVID-19 status, age in years and sex. Where available, HLA class I and class II types were taken from metadata supplied by the sample provider and were not determined by assay-based typing.

TCRbeta CDR3 regions were amplified from genomic DNA using the immunoSEQ Assay, a bias-controlled multiplex PCR. The authors processed their data as follows. Nucleated cell counts per sample were estimated from amplification of reference gene primers within the assay. Sequence reads were collapsed and filtered to measure the absolute abundance of every unique TCRbeta CDR3 rearrangement. For each sample, productive Simpson clonality was calculated as the square root of Simpson's diversity index over productive rearrangements. The clones in this table, taken by TCRdb from immuneACCESS, are in-frame only. Not every clone is retained; where verified, under half of the shortfall comes from an unresolved V gene, and the cause of the rest is unknown. The V and J calls and clone size were taken over from that table, and D and trimming were inferred from the DNA. For this sample there are 59,000 or so clones; approximately 91% appear just once. In total, the top ten clones hold roughly 1.5% of the sample.

CDR1 and CDR2 are drawn from the germline V gene: SGHRS, YFSETQ. Trimming removed 4 bases from V and 2 bases from J; the gene matches leave 6 bases unexplained. Spanning cysteine to phenylalanine, the CDR3 consists of 16 amino acids. Only CDR3 DNA remains: 48 bases, in frame from the first base. This clone has only a few counts. Its binding antigen is unknown. There are no base qualities to consult, and no much larger clone falls within one base. The collaborating institutions used their own protocols to collect whole blood in K2EDTA tubes. For TCRbeta analysis, collaborator samples were shipped as frozen whole blood, as isolated PBMCs, or as DNA extracted from either sample type. What the work shows at the level of the full study, not this receptor alone: How much clinical and demographic metadata was included differed by source and by participant, and the metadata was provided uncurated.

The sample taken for sequencing was peripheral blood. Rearrangement joined TRBV5-1 to TRBJ2-5; 12 middle bases align to TRBD2. The TCR originated in a human donor in a cohort sampled during active COVID-19. The CDR3 loop reads CASSPGTSGLQETQYF. Read as DNA, the sequence is TGCGCCAGCAGCCCCGGGACTAGCGGGCTGCAAGAGACCCAGTACTTC.